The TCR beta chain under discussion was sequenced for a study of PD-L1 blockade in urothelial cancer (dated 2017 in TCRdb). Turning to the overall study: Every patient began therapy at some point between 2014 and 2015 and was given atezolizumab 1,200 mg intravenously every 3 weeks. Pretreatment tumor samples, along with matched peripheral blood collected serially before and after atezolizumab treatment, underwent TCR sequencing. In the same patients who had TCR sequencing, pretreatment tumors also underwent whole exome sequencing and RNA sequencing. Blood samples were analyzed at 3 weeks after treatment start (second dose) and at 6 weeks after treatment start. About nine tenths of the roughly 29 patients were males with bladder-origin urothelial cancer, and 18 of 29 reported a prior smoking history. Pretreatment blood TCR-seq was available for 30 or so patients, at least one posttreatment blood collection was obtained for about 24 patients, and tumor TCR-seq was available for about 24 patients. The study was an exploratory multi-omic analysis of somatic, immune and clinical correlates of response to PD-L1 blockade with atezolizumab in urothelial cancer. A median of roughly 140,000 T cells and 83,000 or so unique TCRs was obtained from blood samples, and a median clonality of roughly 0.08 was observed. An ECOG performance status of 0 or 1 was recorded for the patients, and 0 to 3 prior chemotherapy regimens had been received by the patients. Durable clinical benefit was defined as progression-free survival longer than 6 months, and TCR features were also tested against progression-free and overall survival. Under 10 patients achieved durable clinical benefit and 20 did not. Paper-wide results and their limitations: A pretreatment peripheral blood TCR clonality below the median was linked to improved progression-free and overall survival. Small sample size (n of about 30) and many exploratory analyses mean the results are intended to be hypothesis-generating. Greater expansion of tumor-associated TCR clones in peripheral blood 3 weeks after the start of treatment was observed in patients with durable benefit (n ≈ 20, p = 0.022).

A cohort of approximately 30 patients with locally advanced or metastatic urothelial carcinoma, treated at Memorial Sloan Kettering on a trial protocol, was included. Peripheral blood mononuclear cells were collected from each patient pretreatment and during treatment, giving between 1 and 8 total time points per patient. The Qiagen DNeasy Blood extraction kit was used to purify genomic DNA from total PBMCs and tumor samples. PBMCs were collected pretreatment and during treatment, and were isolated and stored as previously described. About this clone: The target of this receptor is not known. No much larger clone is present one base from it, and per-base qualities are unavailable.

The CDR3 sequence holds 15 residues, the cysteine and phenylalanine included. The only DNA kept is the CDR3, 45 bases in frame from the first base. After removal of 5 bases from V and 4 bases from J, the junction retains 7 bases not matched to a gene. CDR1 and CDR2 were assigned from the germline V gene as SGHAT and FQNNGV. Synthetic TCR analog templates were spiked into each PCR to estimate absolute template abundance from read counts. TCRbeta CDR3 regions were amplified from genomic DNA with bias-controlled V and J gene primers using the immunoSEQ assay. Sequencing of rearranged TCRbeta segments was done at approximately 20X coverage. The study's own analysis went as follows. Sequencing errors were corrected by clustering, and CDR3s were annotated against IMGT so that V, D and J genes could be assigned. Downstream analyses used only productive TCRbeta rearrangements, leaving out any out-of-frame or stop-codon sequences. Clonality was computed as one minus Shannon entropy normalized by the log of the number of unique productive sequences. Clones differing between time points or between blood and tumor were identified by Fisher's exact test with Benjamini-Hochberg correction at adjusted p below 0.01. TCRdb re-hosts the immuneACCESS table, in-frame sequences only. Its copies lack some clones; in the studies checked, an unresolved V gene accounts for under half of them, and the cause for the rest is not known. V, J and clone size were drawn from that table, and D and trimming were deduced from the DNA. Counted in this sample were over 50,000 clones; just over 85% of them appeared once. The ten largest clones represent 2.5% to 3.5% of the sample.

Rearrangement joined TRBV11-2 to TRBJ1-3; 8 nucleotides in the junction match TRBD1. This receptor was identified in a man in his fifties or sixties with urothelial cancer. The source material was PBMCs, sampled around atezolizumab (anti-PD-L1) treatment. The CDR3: CASSARQGLGNTIYF. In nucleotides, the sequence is TGTGCCAGCAGCGCCCGACAGGGGCTGGGAAACACCATATATTTT.